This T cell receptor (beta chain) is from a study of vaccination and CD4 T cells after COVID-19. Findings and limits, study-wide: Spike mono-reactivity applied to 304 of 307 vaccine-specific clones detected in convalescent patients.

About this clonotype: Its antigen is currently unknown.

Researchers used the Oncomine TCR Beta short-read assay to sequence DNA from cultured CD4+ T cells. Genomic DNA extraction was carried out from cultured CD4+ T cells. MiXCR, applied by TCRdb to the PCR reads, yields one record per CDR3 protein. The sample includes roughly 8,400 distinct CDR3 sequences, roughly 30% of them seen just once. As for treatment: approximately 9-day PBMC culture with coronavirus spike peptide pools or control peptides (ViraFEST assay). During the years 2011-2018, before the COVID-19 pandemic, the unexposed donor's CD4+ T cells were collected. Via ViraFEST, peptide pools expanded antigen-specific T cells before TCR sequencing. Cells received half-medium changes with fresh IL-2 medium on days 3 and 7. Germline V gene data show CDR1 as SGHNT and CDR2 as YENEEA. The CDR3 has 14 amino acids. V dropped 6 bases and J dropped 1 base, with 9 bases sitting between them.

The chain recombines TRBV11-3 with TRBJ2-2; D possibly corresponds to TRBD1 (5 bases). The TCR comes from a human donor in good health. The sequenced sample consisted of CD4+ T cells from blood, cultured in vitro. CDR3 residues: CASSSDRNTGELFF. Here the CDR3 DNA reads TGTGCCAGCAGTTCCGACAGGAACACCGGGGAGCTGTTTTTT.